Shown below are 23 T cell receptor beta chains from a single sample sequenced in a study of blood T cell repertoires in COVID-19. The assay was immunoSEQ multiplex PCR, and TCRdb's table has in-frame clones only and misses some. This sample has under 300,000 clones, with over 75% found just once. Material for sequencing was PBMCs or T cells enriched from blood (not recorded which). Receptors originate from a young woman who had recovered from COVID-19.

This clone was counted once. V and J are TRBV11-1 and TRBJ2-1; 8 nucleotides agree with TRBD1. The germline CDR1 and CDR2 sequences are SGHAT and FQDESV (reference sequence). The CDR3 loop spans 16 amino acids. Trimming took 1 base from V and 4 from J; bases not matched to a gene: 6. This CDR3 is CASSLGRDRFYNEQFF. The DNA for the CDR3 is TGTGCCAGCAGCTTAGGGAGGGACAGGTTTTACAATGAGCAGTTCTTC.

V usage is TRBV28 and J usage is TRBJ1-1; TRBD1 is a possible D gene (5 bases). The germline V gene encodes CDR1 MDHEN and CDR2 SYDVKM. The CDR3 contains 16 residues. Trimming pared 3 bases from V and 0 bases from J, leaving 14 bases between. This CDR3 reads CASSFGGARLNTEAFF. As DNA, the CDR3 is TGTGCCAGCAGTTTCGGCGGGGCCAGGTTGAACACTGAAGCTTTCTTT.

This chain joins TRBV29-1 and TRBJ1-1; maybe TRBD1 (6 bases). Trimming removed 6 bases at V and 2 bases at J, with 13 bases between. The CDR3 has 13 residues. The germline CDR1 and CDR2 sequences are SQVTM and ANQGSEA. In nucleotides, the CDR3 is TGCAGCGTGGACAGTTATTACAACACTGAAGCTTTCTTT. Its translation is CSVDSYYNTEAFF. The full variable domain, in which reference TRBV29-1 and TRBJ1-1 provide the parts outside the CDR3, is SAVISQKPSRDICQRGTSLTIQCQVDSQVTMMFWYRQQPGQSLTLIATANQGSEATYESGFVIDKFPISRPNLTFSTLTVSNMSPEDSSIYLCSVDSYYNTEAFFGQGTRLTVV.

V is TRBV11-1 and J is TRBJ1-1, with TRBD1 matching over 7 bases. Trimming at V came to 5 bases and at J to 4 bases, leaving 10 bases not matched to a gene. In germline, CDR1 is SGHAT, CDR2 FQDESV (reference sequence). This CDR3 has 15 residues. The CDR3 here is CASSAVEGAPTEAFF. The CDR3 coding sequence is TGTGCCAGCAGCGCAGTAGAGGGGGCGCCCACTGAAGCTTTCTTT.

Only a few counts were recorded for this clone. The V gene is TRBV19, the J gene TRBJ2-2; tentative D call: TRBD1 (6 bases). V was pared by 5 bases and J by 1 base, with 8 bases between. Germline assignment: CDR1 LNHDA and CDR2 SQIVND (reference sequence). The CDR3 length is 14 residues. CDR3 sequence reads: CASSPGQNTGELFF. The CDR3 coding sequence is TGTGCCAGTAGTCCGGGACAGAACACCGGGGAGCTGTTTTTT. Together with reference TRBV19 and TRBJ2-2, the CDR3 gives the full variable domain: DGGITQSPKYLFRKEGQNVTLSCEQNLNHDAMYWYRQDPGQGLRLIYYSQIVNDFQKGDIAEGYSVSREKKESFPLTVTSAQKNPTAFYLCASSPGQNTGELFFGEGSRLTVL.

The CDR3 loop reads CASSLRSGGNYNEQFF. The CDR3 DNA follows: TGTGCCAGCAGCTTAAGAAGCGGCGGAAACTACAATGAGCAGTTCTTC. The chain carries TRBV7-9 and TRBJ2-1; a possible D gene is TRBD2 (5 bases). The ends were cut back, 2 bases at V and 3 bases at J, with 14 bases in the middle. CDR3 length: 16 amino acids. Germline V gene data show CDR1 as SEHNR and CDR2 as FQNEAQ (reference sequence).

The chain links TRBV28 to TRBJ1-3; D uncertain. The CDR3 length is 18 residues. The V end was cut by 4 bases, the J end by 4 bases, with 23 bases between. The germline gives CDR1 MDHEN, CDR2 SYDVKM. CDR3 region: CASSSLKPSSGSGNTIYF. CDR3 bases: TGTGCCAGCAGTTCCCTAAAACCTTCCTCAGGCTCCGGAAACACCATATATTTT.

V gene TRBV28 combines with J gene TRBJ2-5; tentatively, D is TRBD1 (6 bases). Germline assignment: CDR1 MDHEN and CDR2 SYDVKM. Deletions cut 5 bases from V and 6 bases from J, with 16 bases between. This CDR3 is built from 14 residues. The CDR3 loop is CASSPTQGVKTQYF. The CDR3, as DNA: TGTGCCAGCAGTCCGACACAGGGAGTGAAGACCCAGTACTTC.

The V and J genes are TRBV9 and TRBJ2-1, with TRBD2 identical over 9 bases. Germline V gene data show CDR1 as SGDLS and CDR2 as YYNGEE. J lost 0 bases, V lost 4 bases, and 5 bases had no gene match. CDR3 size: 16 residues. CDR3 amino acids: CASSWLAGTSYNEQFF. CDR3 DNA: TGTGCCAGCAGCTGGCTAGCGGGGACCTCCTACAATGAGCAGTTCTTC.

V usage is TRBV5-1 and J usage is TRBJ1-1, with D uncertain. The germline CDR1 and CDR2 sequences are SGHRS and YFSETQ. The CDR3 extends over 16 amino acids. V gave up 3 bases and J gave up 1 base, with 16 bases separating them. As DNA, the CDR3 is TGCGCCAGCAGCTACAGCCGCCGGCCAAGGAACACTGAAGCTTTCTTT. It codes for CASSYSRRPRNTEAFF.

This clone was observed a few times. Its ends do not fully match the called genes, so a read error is possible. The chain carries TRBV7-3 and TRBJ2-5; tentatively, D is TRBD1 (6 bases). Germline V gives CDR1 SGHTA, CDR2 FQGTGA. The CDR3 runs to 16 residues. The CDR3 here is CASSVTGSGDGETQYF. The CDR3 nucleotides are TGTGCCAGCAGCGTAACAGGGAGCGGCGACGGGGAGACCCAGTACTTC.

The chain links TRBV11-2 to TRBJ2-7, with 7 nucleotides matching TRBD1. V lost 9 bases, J lost 4 bases, and 12 bases stayed unmatched. CDR1 is SGHAT, CDR2 FQNNGV, per germline. The CDR3 covers 14 residues. In DNA, the CDR3 is TGTGCCAGTAGGAAAGAGGGACAGTTATACGAGCAGTACTTC. This translates into CASRKEGQLYEQYF.

This sequence joins TRBV13 and TRBJ2-3; 7 bases line up with TRBD2. The CDR3 length is 14 residues. Germline assignment: CDR1 PRHDT and CDR2 FYEKMQ (reference sequence). The junction had 3 bases not matched to a gene; V was cut back by 4 bases and J by 2 bases. CDR3 sequence: CASSSGGYTDTQYF. The CDR3 DNA reads as TGTGCCAGCAGCTCGGGGGGTTACACAGATACGCAGTATTTT.

The V and J genes are TRBV18 and TRBJ2-6; no reliable D call. The germline V and J ends were trimmed by 2 bases and 9 bases, with 14 bases remaining between them. The CDR3 contains 15 residues. Germline CDR1 is KGHSH and CDR2 is LQKENI. The CDR3 is CASSPAQALLNVLTF. The CDR3 DNA reads as TGTGCCAGCTCACCAGCCCAGGCTCTCCTCAACGTCCTGACTTTC.

The chain couples TRBV11-2 to TRBJ2-7, with a tentative D call TRBD2 (5 bases). Trimming took off 3 bases at V and 10 bases at J, with 13 bases between the two ends. The CDR3 extends over 12 amino acids. Per the germline V gene, CDR1 is SGHAT and CDR2 is FQNNGV. DNA for the CDR3: TGTGCCAGCAGCTTGGGGAGTAGGGCACAGTACTTC. Encoded protein: CASSLGSRAQYF. The variable domain in full, completed from reference TRBV11-2 and TRBJ2-7, reads EAGVAQSPRYKIIEKRQSVAFWCNPISGHATLYWYQQILGQGPKLLIQFQNNGVVDDSQLPKDRFSAERLKGVDSTLKIQPAKLEDSAVYLCASSLGSRAQYFGPGTRLTVT.

CDR3 bases: TGCGCCAGCAGCCACGACAGGGAGTCTCCCGCAACTAATGAAAAACTGTTTTTT. Protein product: CASSHDRESPATNEKLFF. This chain connects TRBV4-1 to TRBJ1-4; 7 bases line up with TRBD1. V lost 3 bases and J lost 0; bases outside the gene matches: 10. This CDR3 region has 18 residues. From germline, CDR1 is MGHRA and CDR2 YSYEKL.

This clone was seen only a few times. The V and J genes are TRBV9 and TRBJ1-2; TRBD1 might be the D (5 bases). The CDR3 totals 15 residues. Germline assignment: CDR1 SGDLS and CDR2 YYNGEE. V was clipped by 4 bases and J by 5 bases, with 18 bases between them. In DNA form, the CDR3 reads TGTGCCAGCAGCCCAGGGTCAGTAGGTTTATATGGCTACACCTTC. As protein: CASSPGSVGLYGYTF.

The chain has TRBV3-1 (or the pseudogene TRBV3-2) and TRBJ2-1; D is perhaps TRBD2 (5 bases). This CDR3 region has 16 residues. The germline gives CDR1 LGHDT, CDR2 YNNKEL (reference sequence). V dropped 1 base and J dropped 8 bases, with 18 bases sitting between them. The DNA of the CDR3 is TGTGCCAGCAGCCAAGTTAAGGCGGGCCAGACCCATGAGCAGTTCTTC. This sequence encodes CASSQVKAGQTHEQFF.

This clone has a single count. The chain employs TRBV5-5 and TRBJ2-7; D perhaps matches TRBD1 (5 bases). Between the trimmed V and J ends, which lost 0 bases and 6 bases, there was a span of 7 bases. The CDR3 is 12 residues long. Germline assignment: CDR1 SGHKS and CDR2 YYEKEE (reference sequence). The CDR3 loop is CASSLVGAEQYF. The CDR3 bases are TGTGCCAGCAGCTTGGTAGGGGCCGAGCAGTACTTC.

This sequence joins TRBV11-2 and TRBJ1-3; weak D call: TRBD1 (5 bases). Trimming removed 0 bases from V and 0 bases from J, with 9 bases in between. CDR1 is SGHAT, CDR2 FQNNGV, per germline. There are 16 residues in the CDR3. CDR3 coding DNA: TGTGCCAGCAGCTTAGATGGCCAGGGCTCTGGAAACACCATATATTTT. As protein: CASSLDGQGSGNTIYF.

The chain has TRBV2 and TRBJ1-1; D perhaps matches TRBD1 (6 bases). The CDR3 totals 14 residues. V lost 1 base and J lost 12, with 18 bases in between. Looked up from germline, CDR1 is SNHLY and CDR2 is FYNNEI. The CDR3 protein is CASSEVRRTAKSFF. The CDR3, as DNA: TGTGCCAGCAGTGAAGTCCGTCGGACAGCAAAGTCTTTCTTT.

The chain joins TRBV10-2 to TRBJ1-5, with D perhaps TRBD1 (5 bases). The CDR3 is 13 amino acids. Germline loops: CDR1 WSHSY, CDR2 SAAADI. V was cut by 4 bases and J by 7 bases, with 11 bases left in between. CDR3 amino acids: CASSVQGGQPQHF. The CDR3 nucleotides read TGCGCCAGCAGTGTGCAGGGCGGACAGCCCCAGCATTTT.

This sequence joins TRBV28 and TRBJ2-7, with D perhaps matching TRBD2 (6 bases). Per the germline V gene, CDR1 is MDHEN and CDR2 is SYDVKM. Deletions cut 7 bases from V and 0 bases from J, with 7 bases between. The CDR3 runs to 12 residues. CDR3 nucleotides: TGTGCCAGCACCGGGAGCTCCTACGAGCAGTACTTC. Amino acid sequence: CASTGSSYEQYF.